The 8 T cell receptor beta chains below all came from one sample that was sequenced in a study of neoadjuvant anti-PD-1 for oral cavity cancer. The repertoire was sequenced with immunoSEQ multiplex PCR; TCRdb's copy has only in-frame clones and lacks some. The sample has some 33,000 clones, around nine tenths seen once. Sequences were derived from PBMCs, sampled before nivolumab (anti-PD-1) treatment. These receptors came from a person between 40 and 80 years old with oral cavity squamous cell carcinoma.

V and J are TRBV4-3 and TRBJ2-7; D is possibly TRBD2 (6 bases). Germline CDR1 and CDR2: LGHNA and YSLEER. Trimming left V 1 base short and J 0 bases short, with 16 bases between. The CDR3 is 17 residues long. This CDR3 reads CASSQGVGGRASYEQYF. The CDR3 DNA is TGCGCCAGCAGCCAAGGAGTGGGGGGAAGGGCCTCCTACGAGCAGTACTTC.

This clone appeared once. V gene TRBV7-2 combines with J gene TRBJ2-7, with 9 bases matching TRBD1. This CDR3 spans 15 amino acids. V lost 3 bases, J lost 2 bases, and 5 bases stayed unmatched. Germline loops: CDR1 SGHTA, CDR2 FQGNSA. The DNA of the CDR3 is TGTGCCAGCAGCTTGGGGGACAGGGTCACCTACGAGCAGTACTTC. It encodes CASSLGDRVTYEQYF.

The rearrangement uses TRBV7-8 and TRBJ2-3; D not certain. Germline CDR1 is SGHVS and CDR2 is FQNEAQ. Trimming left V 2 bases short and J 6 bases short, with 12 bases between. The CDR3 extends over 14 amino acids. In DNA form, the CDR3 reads TGTGCCAGCAGCTTAAATCGGCAGTCGGATACGCAGTATTTT. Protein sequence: CASSLNRQSDTQYF.

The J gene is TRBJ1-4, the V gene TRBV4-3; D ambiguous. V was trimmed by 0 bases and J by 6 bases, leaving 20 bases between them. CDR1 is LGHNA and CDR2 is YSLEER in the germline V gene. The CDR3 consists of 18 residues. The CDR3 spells CASSQDVVGPKMDEKLFF. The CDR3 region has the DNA TGCGCCAGCAGCCAAGATGTGGTAGGGCCGAAGATGGATGAAAAACTGTTTTTT.

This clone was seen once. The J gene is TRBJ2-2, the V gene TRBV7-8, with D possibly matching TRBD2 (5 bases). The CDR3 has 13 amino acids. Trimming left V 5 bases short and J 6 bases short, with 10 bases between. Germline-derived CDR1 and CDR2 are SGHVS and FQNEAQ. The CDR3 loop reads CASSLEAAGELFF. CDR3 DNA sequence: TGTGCCAGCAGCCTGGAGGCAGCCGGGGAGCTGTTTTTT.

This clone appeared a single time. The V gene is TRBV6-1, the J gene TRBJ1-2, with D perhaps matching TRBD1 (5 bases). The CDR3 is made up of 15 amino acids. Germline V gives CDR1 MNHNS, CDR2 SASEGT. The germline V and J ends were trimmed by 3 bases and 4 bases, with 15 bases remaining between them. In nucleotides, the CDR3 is TGTGCCAGCAGTGAGTCGGTGACAGCCCTCTATGGCTACACCTTC. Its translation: CASSESVTALYGYTF.

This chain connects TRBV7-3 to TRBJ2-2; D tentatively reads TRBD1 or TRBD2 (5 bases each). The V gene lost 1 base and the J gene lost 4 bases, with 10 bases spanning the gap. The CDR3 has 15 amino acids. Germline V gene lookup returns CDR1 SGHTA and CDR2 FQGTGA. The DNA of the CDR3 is TGTGCCAGCAGCTTAAAAGGGGCGGGCACCGGGGAGCTGTTTTTT. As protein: CASSLKGAGTGELFF.

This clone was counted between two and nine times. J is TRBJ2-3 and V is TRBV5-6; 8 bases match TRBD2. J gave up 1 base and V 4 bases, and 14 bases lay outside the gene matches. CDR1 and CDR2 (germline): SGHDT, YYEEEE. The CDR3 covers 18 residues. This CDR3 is CASSQYPGLVMGTDTQYF. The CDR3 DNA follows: TGTGCCAGCAGCCAATACCCGGGACTAGTCATGGGCACAGATACGCAGTATTTT.